Listed below are T cell receptor beta chains from one sample, sequenced in a study of CD8+CD57+ T cells in acquired aplastic anemia. TCRdb reanalysed the reads using MiXCR and keeps one entry per CDR3 protein. The table includes about 40,000 distinct CDR3 sequences, under 80% detected once. Sequenced input: sorted CD4+, CD8+, or CD8+CD57+ T cells (not recorded which) from PBMCs. These TCRs come from a human donor with aplastic anemia. CDR3s include the opening cysteine and the closing phenylalanine or tryptophan. A D gene is named only where the DNA matches it firmly. Only some rows state a clone size, as once, few, many or a class for expanded clones.

j_call: TRBJ1-3; clone_size: -; d_call: -; cdr3_length: 16; v_call: TRBV29-1; cdr3_nt: TGCAGCGTTGAAGTTGAGATGACAGGCTCTGGAAACACCATATATTTT; cdr3_aa: CSVEVEMTGSGNTIYF
j_call: TRBJ2-7; clone_size: few; d_call: -; cdr3_length: 11; v_call: TRBV7-2; cdr3_nt: TGTGCCAGCAGCGTCGTCAGCGAGCAGTACTTC; cdr3_aa: CASSVVSEQYF
j_call: TRBJ2-7; clone_size: -; d_call: -; cdr3_length: 11; v_call: TRBV19; cdr3_nt: TGTGCCAGTAGTATGGGTTACGAGCAGTACTTC; cdr3_aa: CASSMGYEQYF
j_call: TRBJ1-3; clone_size: -; d_call: -; cdr3_length: 14; v_call: TRBV20-1; cdr3_nt: TGCAGTGCTAGAGTTATCGACTCTGGAAACACCATATATTTT; cdr3_aa: CSARVIDSGNTIYF
j_call: TRBJ2-1; clone_size: few; d_call: -; cdr3_length: 15; v_call: TRBV11-2; cdr3_nt: TGTGCCAGCAGCTTGGAGGAGGGGACCTACAATGAGCAGTTCTTC; cdr3_aa: CASSLEEGTYNEQFF
j_call: TRBJ1-1; clone_size: -; d_call: -; cdr3_length: 14; v_call: TRBV20-1; cdr3_nt: TGCAGTGCCTCTCTACAGGGAAGGAACACTGAAGCTTTCTTT; cdr3_aa: CSASLQGRNTEAFF
j_call: TRBJ2-1; clone_size: many; d_call: -; cdr3_length: 16; v_call: TRBV7-2; cdr3_nt: TGTGCCAGCAGCTTTGCAGGGAGCCCGCCACTTAATGAGCAGTTCTTC; cdr3_aa: CASSFAGSPPLNEQFF
j_call: TRBJ1-1; clone_size: many; d_call: -; cdr3_length: 13; v_call: TRBV7-6; cdr3_nt: TGTGCCAGCAGCTTAGAGCCCAACACTGAAGCTTTCTTT; cdr3_aa: CASSLEPNTEAFF
j_call: TRBJ1-6; clone_size: -; d_call: TRBD1; cdr3_length: 14; v_call: TRBV6-1; cdr3_nt: TGTGCCAGCAGCCCACAGACAGGGACCGGGCCCCTCCACTTT; cdr3_aa: CASSPQTGTGPLHF
j_call: TRBJ1-1; clone_size: -; d_call: -; cdr3_length: 16; v_call: TRBV9; cdr3_nt: TGTGCCAGCAGCGTTGGGACTCAGAGGAGGAACACTGAAGCTTTCTTT; cdr3_aa: CASSVGTQRRNTEAFF
j_call: TRBJ2-2; clone_size: many; d_call: -; cdr3_length: 17; v_call: TRBV7-3; cdr3_nt: TGTGCCAGCAGCTTACCGGTAGCAGGGTCGAACACCGGGGAGCTGTTTTTT; cdr3_aa: CASSLPVAGSNTGELFF
j_call: TRBJ2-2; clone_size: -; d_call: -; cdr3_length: 13; v_call: TRBV6-1; cdr3_nt: TGTGCCAGCAAAGGGAGGAACACCGGGGAGCTGTTTTTT; cdr3_aa: CASKGRNTGELFF
j_call: TRBJ2-1; clone_size: -; d_call: TRBD2; cdr3_length: 14; v_call: TRBV20-1; cdr3_nt: TGCAGTGCTAGAGGACTAGCGGGAGGGAATGAGCAGTTCTTC; cdr3_aa: CSARGLAGGNEQFF
j_call: TRBJ2-7; clone_size: few; d_call: TRBD1; cdr3_length: 12; v_call: TRBV10-3; cdr3_nt: TGTGCCATCAGAGGGACAGCTTACGAGCAGTACTTC; cdr3_aa: CAIRGTAYEQYF
j_call: TRBJ2-7; clone_size: once; d_call: -; cdr3_length: 14; v_call: TRBV4-1; cdr3_nt: TGCGCCAGCAGCTTGGGCAGGGGATATAGCGAGCAGTACTTC; cdr3_aa: CASSLGRGYSEQYF
j_call: TRBJ1-5; clone_size: -; d_call: -; cdr3_length: 13; v_call: TRBV24-1; cdr3_nt: TGTGCCACCGCATCAGGGATCAATCAGCCCCAGCATTTT; cdr3_aa: CATASGINQPQHF
j_call: TRBJ2-7; clone_size: -; d_call: TRBD1; cdr3_length: 13; v_call: TRBV29-1; cdr3_nt: TGCAGCGTAGCAACAGGGGGCAGGTACGAGCAGTACTTC; cdr3_aa: CSVATGGRYEQYF
j_call: TRBJ2-7; clone_size: -; d_call: -; cdr3_length: 13; v_call: TRBV7-8; cdr3_nt: TGTGCCAGCAGCTCCCCAGCTGGTTACGAGCAGTACTTC; cdr3_aa: CASSSPAGYEQYF
j_call: TRBJ2-3; clone_size: -; d_call: -; cdr3_length: 15; v_call: TRBV20-1; cdr3_nt: TGCAGTGCCCCCCGTGACGGGGGCCGAGGGGATACGCAGTATTTT; cdr3_aa: CSAPRDGGRGDTQYF
j_call: TRBJ2-1; clone_size: once; d_call: -; cdr3_length: 15; v_call: TRBV7-3; cdr3_nt: TGTGCCAGCAGCTTAATCGGACCCTGGGACAATGAGCAGTTCTTC; cdr3_aa: CASSLIGPWDNEQFF
j_call: TRBJ2-1; clone_size: -; d_call: TRBD2; cdr3_length: 16; v_call: TRBV20-1; cdr3_nt: TGCAGTGCTAGACCTACTAGCGGGGGCGACTACAATGAGCAGTTCTTC; cdr3_aa: CSARPTSGGDYNEQFF
j_call: TRBJ2-5; clone_size: -; d_call: TRBD1; cdr3_length: 15; v_call: TRBV2; cdr3_nt: TGTGCCAGCAGAGTAGACAGGGGATTTAGGGAGACCCAGTACTTC; cdr3_aa: CASRVDRGFRETQYF
j_call: TRBJ2-7; clone_size: -; d_call: TRBD1; cdr3_length: 15; v_call: TRBV7-9; cdr3_nt: TGTGCCAGCAGCCCACGGGGGACAGGGGACTACGAGCAGTACTTC; cdr3_aa: CASSPRGTGDYEQYF
j_call: TRBJ2-1; clone_size: -; d_call: TRBD1; cdr3_length: 16; v_call: TRBV5-1; cdr3_nt: TGCGCCAGCCACAGGGGGACCGCTCTTTACTACAATGAGCAGTTCTTC; cdr3_aa: CASHRGTALYYNEQFF
j_call: TRBJ2-7; clone_size: once; d_call: TRBD1; cdr3_length: 12; v_call: TRBV10-3; cdr3_nt: TGTGCCAGCACTTCGACAGGGCACGAGCAGTACTTC; cdr3_aa: CASTSTGHEQYF
j_call: TRBJ2-7; clone_size: once; d_call: -; cdr3_length: 13; v_call: TRBV25-1; cdr3_nt: TGTGCCAGCAGTCAAAGCGCGAACTACGAGCAGTACTTC; cdr3_aa: CASSQSANYEQYF
j_call: TRBJ2-7; clone_size: -; d_call: TRBD2; cdr3_length: 13; v_call: TRBV10-3; cdr3_nt: TGTGCCATCAGTTGGAGCGGGGGTGGCGAGCAGTACTTC; cdr3_aa: CAISWSGGGEQYF
j_call: TRBJ2-7; clone_size: -; d_call: -; cdr3_length: 13; v_call: TRBV24-1; cdr3_nt: TGTGCCACCAGTGTGGCCAGTTCCTACGAGCAGTACTTC; cdr3_aa: CATSVASSYEQYF
j_call: TRBJ2-7; clone_size: -; d_call: TRBD2; cdr3_length: 15; v_call: TRBV19; cdr3_nt: TGTGCCAGTAGTATCGCGGGGGGGGCAACCTACGAGCAGTACTTC; cdr3_aa: CASSIAGGATYEQYF
j_call: TRBJ2-5; clone_size: few; d_call: -; cdr3_length: 15; v_call: TRBV2; cdr3_nt: TGTGCCAGCAGCCAAGATGCAGGAATGAGGGAGACCCAGTACTTC; cdr3_aa: CASSQDAGMRETQYF
j_call: TRBJ1-1; clone_size: -; d_call: -; cdr3_length: 15; v_call: TRBV10-1; cdr3_nt: TGCGCCAGCAGTGCCAGTAGTCTGAGGAACACTGAAGCTTTCTTT; cdr3_aa: CASSASSLRNTEAFF
j_call: TRBJ2-7; clone_size: -; d_call: TRBD1; cdr3_length: 13; v_call: TRBV10-2; cdr3_nt: TGCGCCAGCAAGCAGGACAGGGGGTCCGAGCAGTACTTC; cdr3_aa: CASKQDRGSEQYF
j_call: TRBJ1-1; clone_size: once; d_call: -; cdr3_length: 11; v_call: TRBV2; cdr3_nt: TGTGCCAGCAGGTATCAGGATGAAGCTTTCTTT; cdr3_aa: CASRYQDEAFF
j_call: TRBJ1-5; clone_size: -; d_call: TRBD1; cdr3_length: 16; v_call: TRBV24-1; cdr3_nt: TGTGCCACCAGTGATCGACAGGGTGGGAGCAATCAGCCCCAGCATTTT; cdr3_aa: CATSDRQGGSNQPQHF
j_call: TRBJ1-1; clone_size: many; d_call: -; cdr3_length: 14; v_call: TRBV2; cdr3_nt: TGTGCCAGCAGTGACCTGGGAGTGAACACTGAAGCTTTCTTT; cdr3_aa: CASSDLGVNTEAFF
j_call: TRBJ2-7; clone_size: -; d_call: TRBD1; cdr3_length: 15; v_call: TRBV30; cdr3_nt: TGTGCCTGGAGTGTAGGGGACAGTCGTCCCTACGAGCAGTACTTC; cdr3_aa: CAWSVGDSRPYEQYF
j_call: TRBJ2-1; clone_size: -; d_call: -; cdr3_length: 16; v_call: TRBV20-1; cdr3_nt: TGCAGTGCTAGTCCCCAGGGCCTTAACTCCTACAATGAGCAGTTCTTC; cdr3_aa: CSASPQGLNSYNEQFF
j_call: TRBJ2-1; clone_size: -; d_call: -; cdr3_length: 13; v_call: TRBV10-2; cdr3_nt: TGCGCCAGCCGGGAGAACTCCTACAATGAGCAGTTCTTC; cdr3_aa: CASRENSYNEQFF
j_call: TRBJ2-7; clone_size: -; d_call: -; cdr3_length: 14; v_call: TRBV10-2; cdr3_nt: TGCGCCAGCAGTGTTTGGGACGGACCCTACGAGCAGTACTTC; cdr3_aa: CASSVWDGPYEQYF
j_call: TRBJ2-7; clone_size: -; d_call: -; cdr3_length: 13; v_call: TRBV7-3; cdr3_nt: TGTGCCAGCAGCTGGGACATGCTCTACGAGCAGTACTTC; cdr3_aa: CASSWDMLYEQYF
j_call: TRBJ2-7; clone_size: -; d_call: TRBD2; cdr3_length: 15; v_call: TRBV15; cdr3_nt: TGTGCCACCAGCAGAGTAGCGGGAGAGTTCGACGAGCAGTACTTC; cdr3_aa: CATSRVAGEFDEQYF
j_call: TRBJ2-5; clone_size: many; d_call: -; cdr3_length: 15; v_call: TRBV6-1; cdr3_nt: TGTGCCAGCAGTCTCAAGGGAATAGATCGAGAGACCCAGTACTTC; cdr3_aa: CASSLKGIDRETQYF
j_call: TRBJ1-1; clone_size: many; d_call: -; cdr3_length: 13; v_call: TRBV9; cdr3_nt: TGTGCCAGCAGCGTATTAAATTTGGGGGAAGCTTTCTTT; cdr3_aa: CASSVLNLGEAFF
j_call: TRBJ1-1; clone_size: -; d_call: -; cdr3_length: 14; v_call: TRBV19; cdr3_nt: TGTGCCAGTATGAGGGGGGAGTTCGGCACTGGAGCTTTCTTT; cdr3_aa: CASMRGEFGTGAFF
j_call: TRBJ1-3; clone_size: -; d_call: TRBD1; cdr3_length: 16; v_call: TRBV9; cdr3_nt: TGTGCCAGCAGCCCCCCCGGGACAGCACCGGGAAACACCATATATTTT; cdr3_aa: CASSPPGTAPGNTIYF
j_call: TRBJ1-2; clone_size: -; d_call: -; cdr3_length: 10; v_call: TRBV29-1; cdr3_nt: TGCAGCGTTGATACGCTCGGCTACACCTTC; cdr3_aa: CSVDTLGYTF
j_call: TRBJ2-7; clone_size: many; d_call: -; cdr3_length: 14; v_call: TRBV4-1; cdr3_nt: TGCGCCAGCAGCCAAGCCCCCGAGGGGAGAGAGCAGTACTTC; cdr3_aa: CASSQAPEGREQYF
j_call: TRBJ2-7; clone_size: few; d_call: -; cdr3_length: 13; v_call: TRBV20-1; cdr3_nt: TGCAGTGCAAGGACTACTAGCTCCTACGAGCAGTACTTC; cdr3_aa: CSARTTSSYEQYF
j_call: TRBJ2-7; clone_size: -; d_call: TRBD2; cdr3_length: 13; v_call: TRBV10-3; cdr3_nt: TGTGCCATCCGGGCGGGGGGGCCCCACGAGCAGTACTTC; cdr3_aa: CAIRAGGPHEQYF
j_call: TRBJ2-2; clone_size: -; d_call: TRBD2; cdr3_length: 18; v_call: TRBV9; cdr3_nt: TGTGCCAGCAGCTTTTCCTCAGGGGACGGGGGGGCCGCCGGGGAGCTGTTTTTT; cdr3_aa: CASSFSSGDGGAAGELFF
j_call: TRBJ2-7; clone_size: -; d_call: TRBD1; cdr3_length: 15; v_call: TRBV2; cdr3_nt: TGTGCCAGCAGTGAAGGCCGGGACAGGAACTACGAGCAGTACTTC; cdr3_aa: CASSEGRDRNYEQYF
j_call: TRBJ2-3; clone_size: -; d_call: -; cdr3_length: 14; v_call: TRBV6-1; cdr3_nt: TGTGCCAGCAGTGATGCTGGGGGCACAGATACGCAGTATTTT; cdr3_aa: CASSDAGGTDTQYF
j_call: TRBJ2-7; clone_size: many; d_call: -; cdr3_length: 10; v_call: TRBV24-1; cdr3_nt: TGTGCCACGGCCGAAGACGAGCAGTACTTC; cdr3_aa: CATAEDEQYF
j_call: TRBJ1-1; clone_size: -; d_call: -; cdr3_length: 12; v_call: TRBV2; cdr3_nt: TGTGCCAGCAGTGACGGGGACACTGAAGCTTTCTTT; cdr3_aa: CASSDGDTEAFF
j_call: TRBJ2-7; clone_size: many; d_call: -; cdr3_length: 14; v_call: TRBV11-3; cdr3_nt: TGTGCCAGCAGTCGATGGGGGAGCTCCTACGAGCAGTACTTC; cdr3_aa: CASSRWGSSYEQYF
j_call: TRBJ2-7; clone_size: -; d_call: TRBD1; cdr3_length: 16; v_call: TRBV15; cdr3_nt: TGTGCCACCAGCAGCTCGACAGGGGGCATTTCCTACGAGCAGTACTTC; cdr3_aa: CATSSSTGGISYEQYF
j_call: TRBJ1-1; clone_size: -; d_call: TRBD1; cdr3_length: 13; v_call: TRBV24-1; cdr3_nt: TGTGCCACCAGTGACCGGACAGGGGATGGAGCTTTCTTT; cdr3_aa: CATSDRTGDGAFF
j_call: TRBJ1-6; clone_size: -; d_call: -; cdr3_length: 14; v_call: TRBV15; cdr3_nt: TGTGCCACCAGCAGAGATGCGAAAAATTCACCCCTCCACTTT; cdr3_aa: CATSRDAKNSPLHF
j_call: TRBJ2-3; clone_size: many; d_call: -; cdr3_length: 14; v_call: TRBV7-2; cdr3_nt: TGTGCCAGCAGCGCGGCAGGGGTACCAGATACGCAGTATTTT; cdr3_aa: CASSAAGVPDTQYF